This T cell receptor beta chain was retrieved from a study of T cells after somatic rescue of genetic block. Generated by immunoSEQ multiplex PCR, the TCRdb table keeps only in-frame clones and is missing some. This sample has about 52,000 clones; approximately 96% occur once, and the top ten carry roughly 0.077%. V gave up 0 bases and J gave up 4 bases; unmatched junction bases: 0. Germline V gene sequence: CDR1 MDHEN, CDR2 SYDVKM. This CDR3 contains 14 residues. The sequence was collected from a child under two years old. V and J are TRBV28 and TRBJ1-2; 9 bases line up with TRBD1. Sequenced sample: peripheral blood mononuclear cells (PBMCs). The CDR3 region has the DNA TGTGCCAGCAGTTTATGGGGACAGGGCTATGGCTACACCTTC. Its translation: CASSLWGQGYGYTF.